These 27 T cell receptor beta chains share one sample of origin, sequenced in a study of CD8+ T cells in alopecia areata. The treatment here: oral pan-JAK inhibitor, 5-10 mg twice daily. Sequencing used cDNA as its template, made by extracting RNA and reverse transcribing it. TCRdb keeps only in-frame clones here, not all; method: immunoSEQ multiplex PCR. The sample carries more than 150,000 clones, 45% to 75% recorded once. The sample in question was CD4+ T cells sorted from blood, obtained at week 4, from a patient treated with tofacitinib. The receptor set was obtained from a human donor with alopecia areata.

J is TRBJ2-2 and V is TRBV30; TRBD1 aligns across 8 bases. V lost 7 bases to trimming and J lost 4 bases; unmatched junction nucleotides: 23. Germline CDR1 GTSNPN, CDR2 SVGIG (reference sequence). The CDR3 is 19 residues long. The CDR3 region has the DNA TGTGCCTCGAACTTAAAAGGCAGGGGGCTGGTTAGCGGCACCGGGGAGCTGTTTTTT. It translates to CASNLKGRGLVSGTGELFF. The full variable domain, in which reference TRBV30 and TRBJ2-2 provide the parts outside the CDR3, is SQTIHQWPATLVQPVGSPLSLECTVEGTSNPNLYWYRQAAGRGLQLLFYSVGIGQISSEVPQNLSASRPQDRQFILSSKKLLLSDSGFYLCASNLKGRGLVSGTGELFFGEGSRLTVL.

The chain joins TRBV29-1 to TRBJ2-3; 9 bases map to TRBD1. This CDR3 contains 14 residues. The trim removed 6 bases at V and 4 bases at J, leaving 8 bases unmatched. The V gene's germline CDR1 is SQVTM and CDR2 ANQGSEA. CDR3 bases: TGCAGCGTAGGGACAGGGTCAAGTGCAGATACGCAGTATTTT. This encodes CSVGTGSSADTQYF.

The chain joins TRBV11-3 to TRBJ2-7; 7 nucleotides match TRBD1. CDR3 length equals 14 residues. CDR1 is SGHNT, CDR2 YENEEA, per germline. Trimming cost V 3 bases and J 4 bases; bases outside gene matches: 6. The CDR3 sequence is CASSLSGTEYEQYF. CDR3 DNA: TGTGCCAGCAGCTTGTCCGGGACAGAGTACGAGCAGTACTTC.

V usage is TRBV2 and J usage is TRBJ1-5; 9 positions match TRBD1. This CDR3 is built from 17 residues. J lost 2 bases, V lost 6 bases, and 11 bases had no gene match. Germline CDR1 is SNHLY and CDR2 is FYNNEI. In DNA, the CDR3 is TGTGCCAGCAGGGACACAGGGGGCGCTAACCGCAATCAGCCCCAGCATTTT. Its translation: CASRDTGGANRNQPQHF.

The chain joins TRBV11-2 to TRBJ2-2; possible D gene TRBD2, 5 bases. This CDR3 has 16 amino acids. The V end was cut by 0 bases, the J end by 3 bases, with 11 bases between. Looked up from germline, CDR1 is SGHAT and CDR2 is FQNNGV. CDR3: CASSLDRGVYTGELFF. The DNA of the CDR3 is TGTGCCAGCAGCTTAGACCGGGGTGTCTACACCGGGGAGCTGTTTTTT. The entire variable domain, with the rest obtained from reference TRBV11-2 and TRBJ2-2, is as follows: EAGVAQSPRYKIIEKRQSVAFWCNPISGHATLYWYQQILGQGPKLLIQFQNNGVVDDSQLPKDRFSAERLKGVDSTLKIQPAKLEDSAVYLCASSLDRGVYTGELFFGEGSRLTVL.

The chain is built from TRBV7-2 and TRBJ2-7, with TRBD2 identical over 7 bases. The CDR3 spans 16 residues. CDR1 and CDR2 (germline): SGHTA, FQGNSA. V dropped 1 base and J dropped 0; count of bases not matched to a gene: 6. CDR3 nucleotide sequence: TGTGCCAGCAGCTTAGGGCTAGCGGCCCACTCCTACGAGCAGTACTTC. Amino acid sequence: CASSLGLAAHSYEQYF. Full variable domain (rest looked up from reference TRBV7-2 and TRBJ2-7): GAGVSQSPSNKVTEKGKDVELRCDPISGHTALYWYRQSLGQGLEFLIYFQGNSAPDKSGLPSDRFSAERTGGSVSTLTIQRTQQEDSAVYLCASSLGLAAHSYEQYFGPGTRLTVT.

The chain links TRBV5-4 to TRBJ1-2, with 10 bases fitting TRBD1. CDR3 length: 15 residues. The germline V gene has CDR1 SGHNT and CDR2 YYREEE (reference sequence). The ends lost 3 bases at V and 6 bases at J; junction bases unmatched: 8. The CDR3 loop is CASSYDRGRWDGYTF. CDR3 bases: TGTGCCAGCAGCTACGACAGGGGGCGATGGGATGGCTACACCTTC.

The chain is built from TRBV23-1 and TRBJ2-6, with D maybe TRBD1 (6 bases). TRBV23-1 is an ORF for which the function is uncertain. The CDR3 is 20 residues long. Trimming removed 1 base at V and 0 bases at J, with 19 bases between. CDR3 region: CASSQFRGQRIPSGANVLTF. CDR3 coding DNA: TGCGCCAGCAGTCAATTTCGTGGACAGCGTATCCCCTCTGGGGCCAACGTCCTGACTTTC.

This clone was recorded only once. The chain employs TRBV6-6 and TRBJ1-2; 7 nucleotides match TRBD1. CDR1 is MNHNY, CDR2 SVGAGI, per germline (reference sequence). This CDR3 has 15 amino acids. V lost 0 bases and J lost 8; bases outside the gene matches: 9. Written as DNA, the CDR3 is TGTGCCAGCAGTTACTCGGAACAGGGGAGAGGAGGCTACACCTTC. It is translated as CASSYSEQGRGGYTF.

This clone was detected only a few times. This chain links TRBV19 with TRBJ1-4; D may be TRBD1 (5 bases). V was cut by 8 bases and J by 12 bases, with 19 bases left in between. The CDR3 length is 13 residues. Per germline, CDR1 LNHDA and CDR2 SQIVND (reference sequence). The DNA for the CDR3 is TGTGCCAGTGACAAACTTGGGACGGGGCAACTGTTTTTT. This sequence encodes CASDKLGTGQLFF.

CDR3 protein: CAWRPPRTGGADTQYF. The CDR3 nucleotides are TGTGCCTGGAGGCCCCCCCGGACAGGGGGCGCTGATACGCAGTATTTT. This chain uses TRBV30 with TRBJ2-3, with 11 bases identical to TRBD1. Germline assignment: CDR1 GTSNPN and CDR2 SVGIG (reference sequence). After removal of 3 bases from V and 6 bases from J, the junction contained 11 bases not matched to a gene. The CDR3 runs to 16 residues.

This chain joins TRBV27 and TRBJ2-5; 11 bases fit TRBD2. Germline CDR1 is MNHEY and CDR2 is SMNVEV (reference sequence). CDR3 length: 15 residues. V lost 3 bases to trimming and J lost 10 bases; unmatched junction nucleotides: 10. The CDR3 region is CASSLSASGGRDQYF. CDR3 sequence (DNA): TGTGCCAGCAGTTTGTCGGCTAGCGGGGGGCGGGACCAGTACTTC.

This chain uses TRBV30 with TRBJ2-7; D is perhaps TRBD1 (6 bases). With 3 bases removed from V and 7 bases from J, the gap between germline ends came to 16 bases. The CDR3 has 13 residues. Germline values: CDR1 GTSNPN, CDR2 SVGIG (reference sequence). In nucleotides, the CDR3 is TGTGCCTGGAGCAGGGGCCCCAAGGATGAGCAGTACTTC. It codes for CAWSRGPKDEQYF.

This clone has only a few counts. The CDR3 loop is CASREGVQGYGYTF. The DNA for the CDR3 is TGTGCCAGCAGGGAGGGGGTGCAGGGCTATGGCTACACCTTC. The chain combines TRBV28 with TRBJ1-2, with D possibly TRBD1 on 6 matching bases. Germline V gives CDR1 MDHEN, CDR2 SYDVKM. V was shortened by 6 bases and J by 4 bases, with 15 bases between the two germline ends. This CDR3 has 14 amino acids.

The chain employs TRBV29-1 and TRBJ1-2; D is undetermined. Germline values: CDR1 SQVTM, CDR2 ANQGSEA. Trimming left V 4 bases short and J 4 bases short, with 13 bases between. This CDR3 is 13 amino acids long. CDR3 region: CSVGAKGGYGYTF. The CDR3 DNA follows: TGCAGCGTTGGGGCAAAGGGCGGCTATGGCTACACCTTC.

This clone was observed a single time. The chain couples TRBV4-3 to TRBJ1-6, with TRBD1 as a possible D gene (6 bases). Per the germline V gene, CDR1 is LGHNA and CDR2 is YSLEER. The CDR3 runs 14 residues. The V gene lost 5 bases and the J gene lost 7 bases, with 12 bases spanning the gap. CDR3 region: CASSKGHTNSPLHF. Here the CDR3 DNA reads TGCGCCAGCAGCAAGGGACATACGAATTCACCCCTCCACTTT.

The V gene is TRBV9, the J gene TRBJ2-5; perhaps D is TRBD1 or TRBD2 (6 bases each). V dropped 1 base and J dropped 3 bases, with 22 bases sitting between them. Germline CDR1 is SGDLS and CDR2 is YYNGEE. The CDR3 is 18 residues long. This CDR3 is CASSVTDPKGGTEETQYF. The DNA of the CDR3 is TGTGCCAGCAGCGTAACCGATCCAAAGGGGGGCACCGAAGAGACCCAGTACTTC.

The gene calls are TRBV30 and TRBJ2-7; 8 positions match TRBD1. V lost 2 bases and J lost 4; bases outside the gene matches: 13. The V gene's germline CDR1 is GTSNPN and CDR2 SVGIG (reference sequence). This CDR3 has 16 amino acids. In nucleotides, the CDR3 is TGTGCCTGGAGTTCACAATGGCAGGGGGCGAGATACGAGCAGTACTTC. This encodes CAWSSQWQGARYEQYF.

This chain connects TRBV6-5 to TRBJ1-6; 9 bases line up with TRBD1. CDR3 length: 15 residues. The V segment lost 1 base and the J segment 7 bases; nucleotides outside the gene matches: 2. CDR1 and CDR2 from the germline V gene are MNHEY and SVGAGI. The DNA of the CDR3 is TGTGCCAGCAGTTACTTGACAGGGGGGAATTCACCCCTCCACTTT. It is translated as CASSYLTGGNSPLHF.

This clone is a singleton in its sample. V gene TRBV29-1 combines with J gene TRBJ2-5; 7 nucleotides match TRBD1. The CDR3 covers 12 residues. J lost 4 bases, V lost 3 bases, and 2 bases had no gene match. Per germline, CDR1 SQVTM and CDR2 ANQGSEA. The CDR3 here is CSVEPGGETQYF. The CDR3 coding sequence is TGCAGCGTTGAGCCAGGGGGAGAGACCCAGTACTTC.

This rearrangement joins TRBV30 to TRBJ2-1, with 8 bases lining up with TRBD2. Germline assignment: CDR1 GTSNPN and CDR2 SVGIG (reference sequence). This CDR3 is built from 15 residues. V dropped 4 bases and J dropped 3; count of bases not matched to a gene: 8. This chain's CDR3 is CAWIGNGGGYNEQFF. In nucleotides, the CDR3 is TGTGCCTGGATTGGCAACGGGGGGGGCTACAATGAGCAGTTCTTC.

This clone turned up a few times. The CDR3 DNA reads as TGTGCCTGGAGTGTAATTCCCCCCAACACCGGGGAGCTGTTTTTT. This sequence encodes CAWSVIPPNTGELFF. The chain links TRBV30 to TRBJ2-2; D uncertain. V dropped 0 bases and J dropped 2 bases, with 10 bases sitting between them. CDR1 and CDR2 (germline): GTSNPN, SVGIG (reference sequence). This CDR3 has 15 amino acids.

This chain links TRBV28 with TRBJ2-3; the D is unclear. The germline gives CDR1 MDHEN, CDR2 SYDVKM. The CDR3 has 14 residues. The V and J ends lost 8 bases and 2 bases respectively, with 14 bases between them. CDR3 amino acids: CASGSHLPTDTQYF. CDR3 in DNA: TGTGCCAGCGGTTCCCACTTACCCACAGATACGCAGTATTTT.

This chain connects TRBV10-3 to TRBJ1-1; D is possibly TRBD1 (6 bases). V was pared by 2 bases and J by 0 bases, with 7 bases between. The CDR3 is made up of 14 amino acids. Germline-derived CDR1 and CDR2 are ENHRY and SYGVKD. This CDR3 is CAISEGQMNTEAFF. In DNA, the CDR3 is TGTGCCATCAGTGAGGGACAGATGAACACTGAAGCTTTCTTT.

Notes on this clone: At the DNA level, this CDR3 is encoded by other sequences in the same sample as well. The chain combines TRBV29-1 with TRBJ2-1, with TRBD1 matching 10 bases. Unmatched junction bases numbered 3, after V lost 4 bases and J lost 9 bases. This CDR3 has 12 residues. The germline CDR1 and CDR2 sequences are SQVTM and ANQGSEA. CDR3: CSVAGQGFEQFF. In DNA form, the CDR3 reads TGCAGCGTTGCGGGACAGGGGTTTGAGCAGTTCTTC.

A word on this clone: Other DNA sequences in this specimen translate into the identical CDR3. This rearrangement joins TRBV29-1 to TRBJ1-1, with D uncertain. Per the germline V gene, CDR1 is SQVTM and CDR2 is ANQGSEA. The length of the CDR3 is 13 residues. V lost 2 bases to trimming and J lost 0 bases, with 7 bases between them. The CDR3: CSVERRLNTEAFF. The CDR3 DNA reads TGCAGCGTTGAACGCAGGTTGAACACTGAAGCTTTCTTT.

The chain has TRBV28 and TRBJ1-1; no clear D gene. V was pared by 6 bases and J by 1 base, with 9 bases between. The CDR3 consists of 13 residues. Germline CDR1 MDHEN, CDR2 SYDVKM. The CDR3, as DNA: TGTGCCAGCAGCCCGACACCGAACACTGAAGCTTTCTTT. It specifies CASSPTPNTEAFF.